What follows are 6 T cell receptor beta chains derived from one specimen sequenced in a study of blood T cell repertoires in COVID-19. Profiled with immunoSEQ multiplex PCR; TCRdb holds only in-frame clones, not every one. Of approximately 200,000 clones in the sample, about 85% were seen once. The source material was peripheral blood. These receptors were obtained from a woman older than 75 with COVID-19, enrolled during active disease.

This clone has just one count. The V gene is TRBV4-2, the J gene TRBJ2-7; D remains unclear. Trimming removed 1 base at V and 2 bases at J, with 12 bases between. The CDR3 covers 15 residues. CDR1 and CDR2 (germline): LGHNA, YNFKEQ. The CDR3 loop reads CASSQGEQATYEQYF. The DNA of the CDR3 is TGTGCCAGCAGCCAAGGAGAGCAGGCTACCTACGAGCAGTACTTC.

The chain uses TRBV4-2 and TRBJ2-7; D is perhaps TRBD2 (5 bases). V lost 0 bases and J 2 bases, leaving 14 bases between the germline ends. The CDR3 contains 16 residues. The germline gives CDR1 LGHNA, CDR2 YNFKEQ. This CDR3 reads CASSQDWGEGAYEQYF. As DNA, the CDR3 is TGTGCCAGCAGCCAAGATTGGGGTGAGGGCGCCTACGAGCAGTACTTC.

The chain carries TRBV18 and TRBJ1-4, with TRBD1 matching 7 bases. The V segment lost 6 bases and the J segment 8 bases; nucleotides outside the gene matches: 6. The CDR3 runs 13 residues. Germline V gene lookup returns CDR1 KGHSH and CDR2 LQKENI. CDR3 sequence: CASSDRVGEKLFF. CDR3 in DNA: TGTGCCAGCTCTGACAGGGTTGGCGAAAAACTGTTTTTT.

The V call is TRBV28, the J call TRBJ2-1, with 7 bases matching TRBD2. Germline lookup yields CDR1 MDHEN and CDR2 SYDVKM. The V gene end was trimmed by 5 bases and the J gene end by 2 bases; junction bases not matched to a gene: 6. The CDR3 covers 15 residues. CDR3 sequence: CASSMGGGAYNEQFF. The DNA for the CDR3 is TGTGCCAGCAGTATGGGTGGGGGGGCCTACAATGAGCAGTTCTTC.

This sequence joins TRBV9 and TRBJ2-5; TRBD2 might be the D (6 bases). The CDR3 totals 15 residues. Trimming removed 4 bases from V and 0 bases from J, with 13 bases in between. Germline V lookup: CDR1 SGDLS, CDR2 YYNGEE. The CDR3 is CASSPRGVYQETQYF. The CDR3, as DNA: TGTGCCAGCAGCCCCCGCGGGGTGTACCAAGAGACCCAGTACTTC.

The V call is TRBV6-1, the J call TRBJ1-6; D ambiguous. Per germline, CDR1 MNHNS and CDR2 SASEGT. CDR3 length equals 14 residues. With 2 bases removed from V and 7 bases from J, the gap between germline ends came to 9 bases. Here the CDR3 reads CASSEQLSNSPLHF. In DNA form, the CDR3 reads TGTGCCAGCAGTGAACAACTTTCAAATTCACCCCTCCACTTT.